The 24 T cell receptor beta chains presented below share a single source sample, sequenced in a study of CD8+ T cells in alopecia areata. Once RNA had been extracted, it was reverse transcribed into cDNA to act as the sequencing template. This table comes from immunoSEQ multiplex PCR, and its TCRdb copy is limited to in-frame clones, with some not included. The sample lists 110,000 or so clones; 56% were seen once. Treatment described: oral pan-JAK inhibitor, 5-10 mg twice daily. The sequenced sample was CD4+ T cells sorted from blood, obtained at week 24, from a patient treated with tofacitinib. The receptors come from a human donor with alopecia areata.

The CDR3 protein is CASTPGQLNTEAFF. The CDR3 DNA follows: TGTGCCAGCACCCCCGGACAGTTGAACACTGAAGCTTTCTTT. The genes are TRBV6-5 and TRBJ1-1; D perhaps matches TRBD1 (6 bases). The CDR3 consists of 14 residues. Trimming shortened V by 7 bases and J by 0 bases, and 12 bases separated the two germline ends. From germline, CDR1 is MNHEY and CDR2 SVGAGI.

This clone was counted a few times. The chain combines TRBV28 with TRBJ2-7, with D unresolved. There are 14 residues in the CDR3. The germline V and J ends were trimmed by 8 bases and 0 bases, with 14 bases remaining between them. Germline loops: CDR1 MDHEN, CDR2 SYDVKM. The CDR3 region has the DNA TGTGCCAGCTTCACCCACTTAAGCTCCTACGAGCAGTACTTC. The encoded protein is CASFTHLSSYEQYF.

J is TRBJ2-5 and V is TRBV11-3; 13 nucleotides agree with TRBD2. CDR1 and CDR2 (germline): SGHNT, YENEEA. This CDR3 has 18 residues. J lost 6 bases, V lost 5 bases, and 15 bases had no gene match. CDR3 amino acids: CASSPRPGLAGNRQTQYF. For the CDR3, the DNA is TGTGCCAGCAGCCCCCGACCGGGACTAGCGGGGAATAGGCAGACCCAGTACTTC.

This clone was recorded only once. This rearrangement joins TRBV19 to TRBJ1-1; D possibly corresponds to TRBD1 (6 bases). This CDR3 has 13 amino acids. Per germline, CDR1 LNHDA and CDR2 SQIVND (reference sequence). V was cut by 9 bases and J by 4 bases, with 15 bases left in between. The CDR3 loop reads CASRHRVSTEAFF. The CDR3 bases are TGTGCCAGCAGGCACAGGGTTTCCACTGAAGCTTTCTTT.

The V and J genes are TRBV29-1 and TRBJ2-2; D tentatively fits TRBD1 or TRBD2 (6 bases each). The CDR3 is made up of 16 amino acids. V lost 5 bases to trimming and J lost 3 bases, with 19 bases between them. Germline CDR1 and CDR2: SQVTM and ANQGSEA. Here the CDR3 reads CSVPEGGTGDTGELFF. CDR3 in DNA: TGCAGCGTTCCCGAAGGGGGGACGGGGGACACCGGGGAGCTGTTTTTT.

With regard to this clone: Different DNA sequences within this sample yield the same CDR3. The V and J genes are TRBV4-1 and TRBJ1-2, with D maybe TRBD1 (5 bases). This CDR3 has 15 residues. The V and J ends lost 1 base and 2 bases respectively, with 11 bases between them. In germline, CDR1 is MGHRA, CDR2 YSYEKL. Here the CDR3 reads CASSQAEGQNYGYTF. Here the CDR3 DNA reads TGCGCCAGCAGCCAAGCGGAAGGACAAAACTATGGCTACACCTTC.

This clone occurred a few times. The V call is TRBV30, the J call TRBJ2-1; possible D gene TRBD1, 5 bases. Deletions cut 1 base from V and 10 bases from J, with 8 bases between. CDR1 GTSNPN and CDR2 SVGIG come from the germline V gene (reference sequence). The CDR3 covers 11 residues. CDR3 sequence reads: CAWSGGPEQFF. CDR3 bases: TGTGCCTGGAGTGGGGGCCCCGAGCAGTTCTTC.

In its sample, this clone was seen a few times. The rearrangement links TRBV7-2 to TRBJ2-1; the D is unclear. CDR1 and CDR2 from the germline V gene are SGHTA and FQGNSA. Between the trimmed V and J ends, which lost 3 bases and 12 bases, there was a span of 9 bases. CDR3 length: 11 amino acids. The CDR3 nucleotides read TGTGCCAGCAGCTTCGGACCATCGCAGTTCTTC. Its protein is CASSFGPSQFF.

This chain joins TRBV9 and TRBJ1-2; D gene unclear. The CDR3 runs 12 residues. V was clipped by 5 bases and J by 3 bases, with 8 bases between them. CDR1 is SGDLS and CDR2 is YYNGEE in the germline V gene. CDR3 coding DNA: TGTGCCAGCAGTATTTCTGACTATGGCTACACCTTC. This sequence encodes CASSISDYGYTF.

The chain employs TRBV29-1 and TRBJ2-7; 10 bases line up with TRBD1. The CDR3 is 13 residues long. Per germline, CDR1 SQVTM and CDR2 ANQGSEA. Trimming at V came to 8 bases and at J to 6 bases, leaving 10 bases not matched to a gene. DNA of the CDR3: TGCAGCTTTGGGGGGACAGGGGCACGCGAGCAGTACTTC. It specifies CSFGGTGAREQYF.

This clone appeared a few times. The chain uses TRBV5-4 and TRBJ2-3, with TRBD2 as a possible D gene (6 bases). In germline, CDR1 is SGHNT, CDR2 YYREEE (reference sequence). V lost 5 bases to trimming and J lost 3 bases, with 19 bases between them. The CDR3 consists of 16 residues. The CDR3 region has the DNA TGTGCCAGCAGTACTAGACTAGGTGGAGTGACAGATACGCAGTATTTT. Protein sequence: CASSTRLGGVTDTQYF.

This clone occurred a few times. At one of its ends the junction is not consistent with the germline gene, which may arise from a read error. Other DNA sequences in the same sample also yield this CDR3. The rearrangement uses TRBV7-7 and TRBJ2-5; D is possibly TRBD1 (5 bases). CDR1 is SSHAT and CDR2 is FNYEAQ in the germline V gene (reference sequence). The CDR3 runs 13 residues. The CDR3 DNA is TGTGCTAGCAGCTTAGAAAGGGGAGAGACCCAGTACTTC. It specifies CASSLERGETQYF.

The chain joins TRBV9 to TRBJ2-1; D remains unclear. Germline-derived CDR1 and CDR2 are SGDLS and YYNGEE. V lost 0 bases to trimming and J lost 4 bases, with 8 bases between them. The CDR3 runs to 14 residues. The chain's CDR3 is CASSVATEYNEQFF. The CDR3 nucleotides read TGTGCCAGCAGCGTAGCTACGGAGTACAATGAGCAGTTCTTC.

Here the CDR3 reads CASSGGGETQYF. CDR3 bases: TGTGCCAGCAGCGGTGGAGGCGAGACCCAGTACTTC. The rearrangement joins TRBV7-9 to TRBJ2-5, with D possibly being TRBD2 (5 bases). Trimming shortened V by 5 bases and J by 5 bases, and 9 bases separated the two germline ends. This CDR3 is 12 amino acids long. Looked up from germline, CDR1 is SEHNR and CDR2 is FQNEAQ (reference sequence). Drawing the rest from reference TRBV7-9 and TRBJ2-5, the complete variable domain is DTGVSQNPRHKITKRGQNVTFRCDPISEHNRLYWYRQTLGQGPEFLTYFQNEAQLEKSRLLSDRFSAERPKGSFSTLEIQRTEQGDSAMYLCASSGGGETQYFGPGTRLLVL.

CDR3 amino acids: CATKRQGTSYEQYF. The CDR3 DNA follows: TGTGCCACGAAAAGACAGGGCACATCCTACGAGCAGTACTTC. This rearrangement joins TRBV6-5 to TRBJ2-7, with 7 nucleotides matching TRBD1. From germline, CDR1 is MNHEY and CDR2 SVGAGI. The CDR3 has 14 residues. Trimming cost V 10 bases and J 1 base; bases outside gene matches: 10.

The chain employs TRBV7-2 and TRBJ2-7; weak D call: TRBD1 (6 bases). Trimming pared 1 base from V and 2 bases from J, leaving 12 bases between. The CDR3 totals 15 residues. Germline CDR1 is SGHTA and CDR2 is FQGNSA. CDR3 loop: CASSLDSTGPYEQYF. In DNA form, the CDR3 reads TGTGCCAGCAGCTTAGACTCCACAGGGCCCTACGAGCAGTACTTC.

The V call is TRBV2, the J call TRBJ2-4; either TRBD1 or TRBD2 may fit D (7 bases each). V lost 3 bases, J lost 1 base, and 13 bases lay in between. This CDR3 spans 16 amino acids. In germline, CDR1 is SNHLY, CDR2 FYNNEI. CDR3 residues: CASSEREGAAKNIQYF. CDR3 coding DNA: TGTGCCAGCAGTGAGAGGGAGGGGGCGGCCAAAAACATTCAGTACTTC. The whole variable domain, remainder taken from reference TRBV2 and TRBJ2-4, is EPEVTQTPSHQVTQMGQEVILRCVPISNHLYFYWYRQILGQKVEFLVSFYNNEISEKSEIFDDQFSVERPDGSNFTLKIRSTKLEDSAMYFCASSEREGAAKNIQYFGAGTRLSVL.

The gene calls are TRBV30 and TRBJ2-1; TRBD2 aligns across 11 bases. Trimming removed 0 bases from V and 5 bases from J; junction bases left unmatched: 9. CDR1 is GTSNPN and CDR2 is SVGIG in the germline V gene (reference sequence). The CDR3 covers 17 residues. CDR3 coding DNA: TGTGCCTGGAGTGTACGTCGAACTAGCGGGGGAGACAATGAGCAGTTCTTC. Translation: CAWSVRRTSGGDNEQFF. Full variable domain (missing parts from reference TRBV30 and TRBJ2-1): SQTIHQWPATLVQPVGSPLSLECTVEGTSNPNLYWYRQAAGRGLQLLFYSVGIGQISSEVPQNLSASRPQDRQFILSSKKLLLSDSGFYLCAWSVRRTSGGDNEQFFGPGTRLTVL.

This clone was observed a few times. The rearrangement joins TRBV7-9 to TRBJ1-4, with D hard to call. Germline CDR1 SEHNR, CDR2 FQNEAQ (reference sequence). Trimming removed 3 bases at V and 8 bases at J, with 13 bases between. The CDR3 runs to 14 residues. The CDR3 loop is CASSLSSPVEKLFF. The CDR3 DNA sequence: TGTGCCAGCAGCTTGAGCTCCCCTGTAGAAAAACTGTTTTTT.

The V call is TRBV2, the J call TRBJ2-4; D tentatively reads TRBD1 or TRBD2 (5 bases each). V lost 7 bases, J lost 2 bases, and 21 bases lay in between. The germline CDR1 and CDR2 sequences are SNHLY and FYNNEI. The CDR3 has 17 residues. DNA of the CDR3: TGTGCCAGCACCCCTGGGGACCTATGGGTTCCCAAAAACATTCAGTACTTC. This gives the protein CASTPGDLWVPKNIQYF.

This clone was seen more than once but under ten times. The chain combines TRBV30 with TRBJ1-5, with D perhaps matching TRBD1 (6 bases). Trimming took 3 bases from V and 3 from J, leaving 9 bases between them. The germline V gene encodes CDR1 GTSNPN and CDR2 SVGIG (reference sequence). The CDR3 loop spans 13 amino acids. Here the CDR3 reads CAWSRGLNQPQHF. The CDR3 DNA sequence: TGTGCCTGGAGCAGGGGCCTCAATCAGCCCCAGCATTTT.

J is TRBJ1-1 and V is TRBV7-9, with unresolved D. Per the germline V gene, CDR1 is SEHNR and CDR2 is FQNEAQ (reference sequence). The CDR3 is made up of 13 amino acids. The V gene lost 3 bases and the J gene lost 1 base, with 6 bases spanning the gap. CDR3 amino acids: CASSFQANTEAFF. The CDR3 region has the DNA TGTGCCAGCAGCTTCCAGGCGAACACTGAAGCTTTCTTT.

This rearrangement joins TRBV25-1 to TRBJ1-2; D not certain. Germline V gene lookup returns CDR1 MGHDK and CDR2 SYGVNS. V was trimmed by 2 bases and J by 6 bases, leaving 10 bases between them. CDR3 length: 13 amino acids. The CDR3 region is CASSEEGKNGYTF. CDR3 nucleotides: TGTGCCAGCAGTGAAGAGGGAAAGAATGGCTACACCTTC.

The rearrangement links TRBV28 to TRBJ2-7; perhaps TRBD1 as D (6 bases). Looked up from germline, CDR1 is MDHEN and CDR2 is SYDVKM. The length of the CDR3 is 13 residues. The V end lost 4 bases, the J end lost 12 bases, and 19 bases lay between the germline ends. The DNA of the CDR3 is TGTGCCAGCAGTTCCGCGGACAGCCCCCTTCCGTACTTC. Protein: CASSSADSPLPYF.